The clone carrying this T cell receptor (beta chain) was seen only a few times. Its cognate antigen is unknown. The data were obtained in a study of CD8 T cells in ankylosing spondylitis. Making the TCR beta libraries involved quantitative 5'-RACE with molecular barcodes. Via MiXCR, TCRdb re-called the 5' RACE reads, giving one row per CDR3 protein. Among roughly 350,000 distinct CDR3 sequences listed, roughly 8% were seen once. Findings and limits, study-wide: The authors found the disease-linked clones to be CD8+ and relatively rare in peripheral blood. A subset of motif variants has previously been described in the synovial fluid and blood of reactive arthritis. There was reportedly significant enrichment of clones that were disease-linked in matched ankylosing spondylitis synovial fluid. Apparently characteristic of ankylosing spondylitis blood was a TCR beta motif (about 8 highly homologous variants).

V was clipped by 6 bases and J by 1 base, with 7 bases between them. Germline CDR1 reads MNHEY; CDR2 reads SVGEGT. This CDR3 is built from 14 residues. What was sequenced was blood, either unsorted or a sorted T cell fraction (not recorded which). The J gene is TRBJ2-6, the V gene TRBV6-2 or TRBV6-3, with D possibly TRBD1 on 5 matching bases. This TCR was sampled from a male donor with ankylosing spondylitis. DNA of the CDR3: TGTGCCAGCAGCGCAGGGTCTGGGGCCAACGTCCTGACTTTC. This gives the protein CASSAGSGANVLTF.